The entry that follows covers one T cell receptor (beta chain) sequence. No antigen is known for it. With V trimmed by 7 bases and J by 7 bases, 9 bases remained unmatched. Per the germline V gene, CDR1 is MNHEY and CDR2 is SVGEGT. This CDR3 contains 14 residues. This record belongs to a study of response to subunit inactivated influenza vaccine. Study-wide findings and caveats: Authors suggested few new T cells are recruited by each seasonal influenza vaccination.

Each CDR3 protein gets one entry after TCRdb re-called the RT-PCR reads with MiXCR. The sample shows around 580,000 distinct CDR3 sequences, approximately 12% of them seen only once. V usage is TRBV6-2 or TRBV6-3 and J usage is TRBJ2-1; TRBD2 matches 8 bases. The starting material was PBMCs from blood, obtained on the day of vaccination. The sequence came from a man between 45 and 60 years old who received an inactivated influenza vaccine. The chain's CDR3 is CASTRQRERNEQFF. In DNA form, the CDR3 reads TGTGCCAGCACACGGCAGCGGGAGAGAAATGAGCAGTTCTTC.